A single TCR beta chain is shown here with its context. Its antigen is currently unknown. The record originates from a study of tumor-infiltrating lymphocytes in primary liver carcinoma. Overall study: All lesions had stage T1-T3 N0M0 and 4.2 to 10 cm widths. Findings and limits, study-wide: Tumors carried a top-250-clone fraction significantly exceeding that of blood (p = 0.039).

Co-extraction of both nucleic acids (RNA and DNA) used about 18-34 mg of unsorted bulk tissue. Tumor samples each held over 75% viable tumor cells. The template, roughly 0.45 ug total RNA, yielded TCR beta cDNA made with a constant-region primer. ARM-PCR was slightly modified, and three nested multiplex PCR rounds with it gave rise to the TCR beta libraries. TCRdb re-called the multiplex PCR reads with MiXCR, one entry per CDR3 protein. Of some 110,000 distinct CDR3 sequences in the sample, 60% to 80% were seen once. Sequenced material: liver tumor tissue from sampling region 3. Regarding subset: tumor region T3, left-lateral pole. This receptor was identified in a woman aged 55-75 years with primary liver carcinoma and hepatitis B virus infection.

The CDR3 nucleotides are TGTGCCAGCAGTTACCTACAGGGGTCGATGCGCGAGACCCAGTACTTC. Its translation: CASSYLQGSMRETQYF. This chain links TRBV7-9 with TRBJ2-5, with 7 bases fitting TRBD1. V lost 6 bases, J lost 5 bases, and 15 bases stayed unmatched. Germline CDR1 reads SEHNR; CDR2 reads FQNEAQ (reference sequence). The CDR3 covers 16 residues.